This T cell receptor beta chain comes out of a study of blood T cells in healthy people across ages (dated by TCRdb to the mid-2010s). General notes on the study: In model experiments, roughly one uniquely barcoded TCR beta cDNA molecule per two T cells was captured by template switching. The study analyzed two additional independent replicas of 1 million unique cDNA reads from the same blood draw for two donors, one aged 18 to 30 and one aged 80 or older. To avoid experimental bias, donors of different ages were spread randomly across the sequencing lanes. The donors were split into four age groups: young (average around 17 years), middle-aged (39), aged (62) and long-lived (under 90). Using deep sequencing normalized with unique cDNA molecular identifiers, the study measured how TCR beta repertoire diversity changes with age.

This clonotype was seen a handful of times. Its cognate antigen has yet to be identified. One base away there is no much larger clone; base qualities are not given. The germline V gene encodes CDR1 SEHNR and CDR2 FQNEAQ (reference sequence). Taken from cysteine to phenylalanine, the CDR3 has 17 residues. The sequence is cut down to CDR3 DNA, 51 bases in frame from base 1. Trimming accounts for 3 bases at V and 4 bases at J, while the number of junction bases matched to no gene is 6. Systemically healthy Caucasian individuals from Russia, some 40 in total and aged roughly 6 to 90 years, were included as donors. Approximately 11 milliliters of peripheral blood were drawn from each donor into EDTA-treated Vacutainer tubes. Ficoll-Paque density-gradient centrifugation was used to isolate PBMCs, with at least 6 million per sample. Trizol reagent was used to extract total RNA from the PBMCs, yielding at least 6 micrograms per sample. For every donor, flow cytometry on a PBMC aliquot measured the percentage of naive CD45RAhigh/CD27high T cells.

The method behind the library was 5' RACE. Sequencing was carried out with an Illumina HiSeq 2500. A second 7 to 11 cycle PCR used a sample-barcoded 5' primer and a J-beta primer mix. Each TCR beta cDNA molecule received a unique molecular identifier from a template-switch 5' adaptor carrying 12 random nucleotides. At least 2.5 million CDR3-containing paired-end reads were obtained from each sample. All of the RNA was converted into first-strand cDNA using the Mint cDNA synthesis kit, with a TRBC-specific oligonucleotide serving as the primer. After uracil-DNA glycosylase treatment, a first 18-cycle PCR used universal primers M1SS and BC2_uni_R on all cDNA. Concerning the study's data processing: For normalization, 1 million high-quality reads were randomly selected from each sample, with every read carrying a distinct molecular identifier. Reads sharing molecular identifiers were discarded rather than binned into consensus sequences. MiTCR, run with a Q25 quality threshold and the strictest error-elimination algorithm, handled CDR3 identification, clonotype clustering and error correction. Lower-bound total TCR beta diversity was estimated with a nonparametric unseen species model using Euler transformation. Using fastp trimming at Q25 and MiXCR clonotype assembly, TCRdb reanalyzed the public sequencing data and kept in-frame beta chains. Rows with a matching CDR3 protein are joined into one entry that keeps the most common DNA and genes. The V and J calls come from TCRdb's annotation, not from the publication. The sample yields approximately 600,000 distinct CDR3 sequences; around three fifths were counted once. Jointly, the top ten make up more than 35% of the sample.

What the work shows at the level of the full study, not this receptor alone: There was a strong correlation between observed TCR beta diversity and the percentage of naive T cells measured by flow cytometry. The CMV infection status of donors was not known, potentially confounding age-related changes in expanded clonotypes. Compared with the aged group, the long-lived group had more naive CD4+ T cells, fewer expanded clones and increased TCR diversity, suggesting age selection. Estimates of total diversity based on one million sequenced T cells were regarded as lower bounds and as underestimates. As age increased, observed TCR beta diversity per million T cells dropped in a roughly linear way, and a significant reduction was already evident by age about 40. Conclusive comparison of naive and antigen-experienced compartments was prevented by the profiling of bulk unsorted PBMCs.

Sequencing input: blood. Rearrangement joined TRBV7-9 to TRBJ2-1, with 13 bases aligning to TRBD2. The receptor was isolated from a man in his sixties in good health. The CDR3 is CASSLAGTSGAYNEQFF. Read as DNA, the sequence is TGTGCCAGCAGCTTGGCCGGGACTAGCGGGGCTTACAATGAGCAGTTCTTC.